This T cell receptor beta chain originates from a study of blood T cell repertoires in COVID-19. Study-level background: From the United States, Italy and Spain came samples of acute and convalescent COVID-19. Nucleic acid was either cDNA or gDNA, and it came from T cells, B-cell-depleted T cells, or PBMCs.

Authors' data handling: Reference gene primer amplification gave nucleated cell count estimates. Assay used: immunoSEQ multiplex PCR; TCRdb lists only in-frame clones, some missing. V, J and clone size reflect that table, while D and trimming were determined from the DNA. The repertoire includes roughly 170,000 clones, approximately 84% of them detected once, and around 6.8% sits in the top ten. The sequencing sample was made of peripheral blood. This TCR came from a human donor in a cohort sampled during active COVID-19.

As DNA, the CDR3 is TGTGCCAGCAAAGGGGGCGAGACCCAGTACTTC. Translated, it gives CASKGGETQYF. V is TRBV3-1 (or the pseudogene TRBV3-2) and J is TRBJ2-5; TRBD1 aligns across 7 bases. Unmatched junction bases numbered 1, after V lost 7 bases and J lost 5 bases. There are 11 residues in the CDR3. Germline CDR1 LGHDT, CDR2 YNNKEL (reference sequence).